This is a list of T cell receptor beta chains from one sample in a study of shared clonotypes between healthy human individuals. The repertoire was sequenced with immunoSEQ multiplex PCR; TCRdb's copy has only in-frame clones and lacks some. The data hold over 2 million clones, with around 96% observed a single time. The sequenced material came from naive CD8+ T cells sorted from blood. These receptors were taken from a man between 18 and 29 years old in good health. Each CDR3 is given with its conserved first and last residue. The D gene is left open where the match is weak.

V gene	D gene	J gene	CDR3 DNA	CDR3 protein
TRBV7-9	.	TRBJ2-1	TGTGCCAGCAGCTTGAGTGGGAATGAGCAGTTCTTC	CASSLSGNEQFF
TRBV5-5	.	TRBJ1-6	TGTGCCAGTTCGTCCGGGGCATTTAATTCACCCCTCCACTTT	CASSSGAFNSPLHF
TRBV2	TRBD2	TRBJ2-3	TGTGCCAGCAGAGCCCCCACCGGGACTACACCCACAGATACGCAGTATTTT	CASRAPTGTTPTDTQYF
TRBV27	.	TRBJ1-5	TGTGCCAGCAGTTTAGGCGGGGCGAACCAGCCCCAGCATTTT	CASSLGGANQPQHF
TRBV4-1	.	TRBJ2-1	TGCGCCAGCAGCCTAGCAGATATAAGCTCCTACAATGAGCAGTTCTTC	CASSLADISSYNEQFF
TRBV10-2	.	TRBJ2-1	TGCGCCAGCAGTGAGGGAAGATACAATGAGCAGTTCTTC	CASSEGRYNEQFF
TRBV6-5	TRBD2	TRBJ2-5	TGTGCCAGCAGTTGGCGAGCGGGAGGCCCAGAGACCCAGTACTTC	CASSWRAGGPETQYF
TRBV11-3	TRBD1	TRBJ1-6	TGTGCCAGCAGCAAGGACAGGGGGAATTCACCCCTCCACTTT	CASSKDRGNSPLHF
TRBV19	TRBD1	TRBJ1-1	TGTGCCAGTAGGGGACAGGGGTTAGACACTGAAGCTTTCTTT	CASRGQGLDTEAFF
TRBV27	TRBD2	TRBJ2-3	TGTGCCAGCAGTAGACTAGCGGAAAGACCTAGCACAGATACGCAGTATTTT	CASSRLAERPSTDTQYF
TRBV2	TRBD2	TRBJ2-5	TGTGCCAGCAGTGAAGGCCTAGCGGGACTCGGGGAGACCCAGTACTTC	CASSEGLAGLGETQYF
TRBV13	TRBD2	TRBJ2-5	TGTGCCAGCAGCTTAAGCGGGAGTCCCGAGACCCAGTACTTC	CASSLSGSPETQYF
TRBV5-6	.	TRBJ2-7	TGTGCCAGCAGCGGGGCTTCCTACGAGCAGTACTTC	CASSGASYEQYF
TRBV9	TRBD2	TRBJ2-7	TGTGCCAGCAGCGTTAGCGGGAGCCAGGTGGACGAGCAGTACTTC	CASSVSGSQVDEQYF
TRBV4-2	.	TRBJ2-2	TGTGCCAGCAGCCAAGGGATAGGGTTAACCGGGGAGCTGTTTTTT	CASSQGIGLTGELFF
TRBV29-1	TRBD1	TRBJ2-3	TGCAGCGTTGAATGGGACTCCTGGGGACAGGGCACAGATACGCAGTATTTT	CSVEWDSWGQGTDTQYF
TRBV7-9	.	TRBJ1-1	TGTGCCAGCAGCCCGGACGGTCACACTGAAGCTTTCTTT	CASSPDGHTEAFF
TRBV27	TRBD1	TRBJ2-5	TGTGCCAGCAGCGTTTACAGGGGGGAGACCCAGTACTTC	CASSVYRGETQYF
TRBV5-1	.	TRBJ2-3	TGCGCCAGCAGCTTGGCATGGGGGAGAGGCACAGATACGCAGTATTTT	CASSLAWGRGTDTQYF
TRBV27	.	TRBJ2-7	TGTGCCAGCAGTTTATCTGGGAAATCCTACGAGCAGTACTTC	CASSLSGKSYEQYF
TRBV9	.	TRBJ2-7	TGTGCCAGCAGCGTAGACTCGTCCAGCTCCTACGAGCAGTACTTC	CASSVDSSSSYEQYF
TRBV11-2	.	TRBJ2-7	TGTGCCAGCAGCTTAGATTCCCCGCGAAGGGTGGGTTCCTACGAGCAGTACTTC	CASSLDSPRRVGSYEQYF